This is a list of T cell receptor beta chains from one sample in a study of blood T cell dynamics during melanoma immunotherapy. Measured with immunoSEQ multiplex PCR; TCRdb has only the in-frame clones, and not every one. The sample has 9,000 to 13,000 clones, 84% seen once. The sample here was blood, taken from a patient treated with checkpoint blockade. These receptors originate from a human donor with melanoma. Both conserved end residues are part of each CDR3. The order of the fields is J gene, V gene, CDR3 length, clone size, D gene, CDR3 DNA, CDR3 protein. The D gene is left open where the match is weak. Clone size, where shown, is once, few, many, or a class for clones that have expanded.

TRBJ1-1	TRBV12-5	12	.	.	TGTGCTAGTTCCCCTAACATCGCTGAAGCTTTCTTT	CASSPNIAEAFF
TRBJ1-2	TRBV13	14	.	TRBD1	TGTGCCAGCAGCTTAGGGACAGGGGACTATGGCTACACCTTC	CASSLGTGDYGYTF
TRBJ2-2	TRBV5-1	13	.	.	TGCGCCAGCAGCTTGGATCTAATCGGGGAGCTGTTTTTT	CASSLDLIGELFF
TRBJ1-1	TRBV19	14	.	.	TGTGCCAGCACAATGGCCCCCTGGGATACTGAAGCTTTCTTT	CASTMAPWDTEAFF
TRBJ1-6	TRBV6-6	15	.	.	TGTGCCAGCAGTTACGCAGGGGAAGATAATTCACCCCTCCACTTT	CASSYAGEDNSPLHF
TRBJ1-2	TRBV6-1	14	.	.	TGTGCCAGCATCATAACCCTTGGGGAAAATGGCTACACCTTC	CASIITLGENGYTF
TRBJ2-1	TRBV18	15	.	TRBD2	TGTGCCAGCTTTCCGGGGAGCGGGGCCGACAATGAGCAGTTCTTC	CASFPGSGADNEQFF
TRBJ2-7	TRBV7-3	14	.	.	TGTGCCAGCAGCTTGGAGCAGGGCCCCTACGAGCAGTACTTC	CASSLEQGPYEQYF
TRBJ1-4	TRBV28	17	.	TRBD1	TGTGCCAGCAGCTCCCCGACAGGGGGCCCGACTAATGAAAAACTGTTTTTT	CASSSPTGGPTNEKLFF
TRBJ2-3	TRBV25-1	15	.	TRBD2	TGTGCCAGCAGTGAATTTACGGGGGGGCGAGATACGCAGTATTTT	CASSEFTGGRDTQYF
TRBJ1-1	TRBV27	16	.	TRBD1	TGTGCCAGCAGTTCCCCCCGGGCAGGGGGCGGAACTGAAGCTTTCTTT	CASSSPRAGGGTEAFF
TRBJ1-6	TRBV27	14	once	.	TGTGCCAGCAGTTTAAGGGAGAACAATTCACCCCTCCACTTT	CASSLRENNSPLHF
TRBJ1-2	TRBV5-6	15	.	.	TGTGCCAGCAGCTTAGCGACCACAGCCCTCTATGGCTACACCTTC	CASSLATTALYGYTF
TRBJ1-6	TRBV5-1	15	.	.	TGCGCCAGCAGCTTGAACCAGGGAGATGCCTCACCCCTCCACTTT	CASSLNQGDASPLHF
TRBJ1-6	TRBV5-1	15	.	TRBD1	TGCGCCAGCAGCTTGGAAACAGGGGGCAGGTCACCCCTCCACTTT	CASSLETGGRSPLHF
TRBJ2-3	TRBV7-9	15	.	TRBD1	TGTGCCAGCAGTCGCCAGGGGGATTACACAGATACGCAGTATTTT	CASSRQGDYTDTQYF
TRBJ1-2	TRBV9	13	.	TRBD1	TGTGCCAGCAGCCAAACGACAGGGCATGGCTACACCTTC	CASSQTTGHGYTF
TRBJ2-5	TRBV13	14	.	TRBD2	TGTGCCAGCAGCTCGACTAGCGGGACAGAGACCCAGTACTTC	CASSSTSGTETQYF
TRBJ1-2	TRBV29-1	14	few	.	TGCAGCGTTGAAGATTGGAGGATAAACTATGGCTACACCTTC	CSVEDWRINYGYTF
TRBJ2-3	TRBV5-1	16	.	TRBD1	TGCGCCAGCAGCCTAAGACAGGGGCCGGGCACAGATACGCAGTATTTT	CASSLRQGPGTDTQYF
TRBJ2-2	TRBV5-6	16	.	.	TGTGCCAGCAGCTTGGTTACCGGACAGACGATCGGGGAGCTGTTTTTT	CASSLVTGQTIGELFF
TRBJ2-2	TRBV4-1	15	.	TRBD1	TGCGCCAGCAGCCTGGGACAGGGGAACACCGGGGAGCTGTTTTTT	CASSLGQGNTGELFF
TRBJ2-5	TRBV7-5	13	.	.	TGTGCCAGAAGCTTAGACCGGGAAGAGACCCAGTACTTC	CARSLDREETQYF
TRBJ2-3	TRBV5-6	15	.	TRBD2	TGTGCCAGCAGCTTGTACGGGGGGGCCACAGATACGCAGTATTTT	CASSLYGGATDTQYF
TRBJ1-4	TRBV7-9	16	.	.	TGTGCCAGCAGCATCACTTCAGGGGAAAATGGTGAAAAACTGTTTTTT	CASSITSGENGEKLFF
TRBJ1-2	TRBV6-5	15	.	TRBD1	TGTGCCAGCAGTTACAAAAGGGACAGTTGGTATGGCTACACCTTC	CASSYKRDSWYGYTF
TRBJ2-7	TRBV7-2	14	.	.	TGTGCCAGCAGCTTAGCGGCCGCTTCCTACGAGCAGTACTTC	CASSLAAASYEQYF
TRBJ1-2	TRBV7-2	13	.	.	TGTGCCAGCAGCCCGCGGACTGACTATGGCTACACCTTC	CASSPRTDYGYTF
TRBJ2-1	TRBV29-1	13	.	.	TGCAGCGCACGGATAACCGGCGGCGATGAGCAGTTCTTC	CSARITGGDEQFF
TRBJ1-6	TRBV9	16	once	.	TGTGCCAGCAGCGGGCTACGAGGGTCCTATAATTCACCCCTCCACTTT	CASSGLRGSYNSPLHF
TRBJ1-1	TRBV7-2	13	.	.	TGTGCCAGCAGCTTATGGGTGAACACTGAAGCTTTCTTT	CASSLWVNTEAFF
TRBJ1-4	TRBV18	14	.	.	TGTGCCAGCTGTTCCACGGCCCAGAGGGAAAAACTGTTTTTT	CASCSTAQREKLFF
TRBJ2-3	TRBV9	15	.	TRBD2	TGTGCCAGCAGCCCGACGGCGGGGGAGACAGATACGCAGTATTTT	CASSPTAGETDTQYF
TRBJ1-5	TRBV4-1	16	.	.	TGCGCCAGCAGCCCCAATAGGGCCGATAGCAATCAGCCCCAGCATTTT	CASSPNRADSNQPQHF
TRBJ2-1	TRBV9	15	.	TRBD1	TGTGCCAGCAGCGCCGATGGGGACAGGGGTAATGAGCAGTTCTTC	CASSADGDRGNEQFF
TRBJ2-7	TRBV29-1	14	.	TRBD1	TGCAGCGTTGCCGGGACAGATAGCTCCTACGAGCAGTACTTC	CSVAGTDSSYEQYF
TRBJ1-5	TRBV19	14	.	TRBD1	TGTGCCACGAAGACAGGGCTTGCCGGTCAGCCCCAGCATTTT	CATKTGLAGQPQHF